This is a list of T cell receptor beta chains from one sample in a study of shared clonotypes between healthy human individuals. The table came from immunoSEQ multiplex PCR; TCRdb's copy has only in-frame clones and leaves some out. The data hold 600,000 or so clones, with roughly 95% observed a single time. Sample: naive CD8+ T cells sorted from blood. The receptor set was obtained from a woman in her thirties in good health. The CDR3 runs from the conserved cysteine through the conserved F or W. D genes are given only for firm matches. Not every row has a clone size; where given, it reads once, few, many or a size class.

J	size	D	V	DNA	CDR3
TRBJ1-6	once	-	TRBV6-5	TGTGCCAGCAGTTACGGGAGTCTGCCTAATTCACCCCTCCACTTT	CASSYGSLPNSPLHF
TRBJ2-7	once	-	TRBV5-1	TGCGCCAGCAGCTTGGGGTGGGACTTCGGGACATCGACATCCTACGAGCAGTACTTC	CASSLGWDFGTSTSYEQYF
TRBJ2-1	-	-	TRBV29-1	TGCAGCGTTGAACGGTTTAATGAGCAGTTCTTC	CSVERFNEQFF
TRBJ2-3	-	TRBD2	TRBV19	TGTGCCAGGACTGACTTTAGCGGGAGAAAAGATACGCAGTATTTT	CARTDFSGRKDTQYF
TRBJ2-5	-	-	TRBV19	TGTGCCAGTAGTCTGGAGGGAGCTGAGCAGTACTTC	CASSLEGAEQYF
TRBJ2-6	-	-	TRBV30	TGTGCCTGGAGTGTGGGGGCTCCTGGGGCCAACGTCCTGACTTTC	CAWSVGAPGANVLTF
TRBJ2-7	-	-	TRBV7-2	TGTGCCAGCAGCATCTTGGGACCCTACGAGCAGTACTTC	CASSILGPYEQYF
TRBJ2-7	-	TRBD2	TRBV7-3	TGTGCCAGCAGCTTATCCGGGGAGGGGCTCTACGAGCAGTACTTC	CASSLSGEGLYEQYF
TRBJ2-7	-	TRBD2	TRBV19	TGTGCCAGTAGTTACGGTCGGGGGGCCTACGAGCAGTACTTC	CASSYGRGAYEQYF
TRBJ2-5	-	-	TRBV5-4	TGTGCCAGCAGCTTGGAATCTCAAGAGACCCAGTACTTC	CASSLESQETQYF
TRBJ2-7	-	TRBD2	TRBV6-5	TGTGCCAGCAGTTCCTCACTAGCGGTACCCTACGAGCAGTACTTC	CASSSSLAVPYEQYF
TRBJ2-7	-	-	TRBV7-9	TGTGCCAGCAGCTTACTTAAGGGAGCGGGCTCCTACGAGCAGTACTTC	CASSLLKGAGSYEQYF
TRBJ2-5	-	TRBD2	TRBV7-9	TGTGCCAGCAGCACAGGACTAGCAGAGACCCAGTACTTC	CASSTGLAETQYF
TRBJ1-5	-	-	TRBV6-5	TGTGCCAGCGGGACTCTTCCCCAGCATTTT	CASGTLPQHF
TRBJ2-7	-	TRBD1	TRBV7-9	TGTGCCAGCTTGGGCCTAAATCGACAGGGCACCTACGAGCAGTACTTC	CASLGLNRQGTYEQYF
TRBJ2-1	few	-	TRBV19	TGTGCCAGTAGTTGGAGCTCCTACAATGAGCAGTTCTTC	CASSWSSYNEQFF
TRBJ1-3	-	-	TRBV19	TGTGCCAGTAGTATAGGCCCTACTCAGCGCTCCTCTGGAAACACCATATATTTT	CASSIGPTQRSSGNTIYF
TRBJ2-1	-	TRBD2	TRBV9	TGTGCCAGCAGTCCTAGGACTAGCTCCTACAATGAGCAGTTCTTC	CASSPRTSSYNEQFF